These 4 T cell receptor beta chains were all obtained from the same sample, sequenced in a study of regulatory T cells in long-lasting Graves disease (TCRdb year 2021). The time point label for this specimen denotes: persistent/refractory GD, antithyroid drugs over 5 years with positive TRAb. For both TCR sequencing and RNA sequencing, RNA was extracted from PBMCs in TRIzol. Library prep was done by multiplex PCR. Sequencing relied on an Illumina HiSeq 4000. iRepertoire HTBI primers and Arm-PCR amplification of CDR3 regions were used to construct TCR beta libraries. The raw public data were reprocessed by TCRdb itself: fastp quality trimming at Q25, MiXCR clonotype calling, in-frame beta chains only. All rows with the same CDR3 protein become a single entry with the most common DNA and genes. The table for this sample lists 300,000 to 350,000 distinct CDR3 sequences; roughly a fifth of them were counted only once. About 29% of the sample rests with the top ten.

Here the sequenced sample was peripheral blood mononuclear cells (PBMCs), taken when the disease was refractory, from a patient treated with antithyroid drugs. The receptor source for this set is a female donor with Graves disease.

This clonotype was seen only a few times. The rearrangement joins TRBV15 to TRBJ2-7; D might be TRBD1 (6 bases). Trimming cost V 0 bases and J 5 bases, with 17 bases left between them. Germline V CDR1 and CDR2: LNHNV, YYDKDF (reference sequence). This CDR3 has 16 residues. CDR3 sequence reads: CATSRDQARGSDEQYF. Written as DNA, the CDR3 is TGTGCCACCAGCAGAGATCAGGCCAGGGGAAGTGACGAGCAGTACTTC.

This clonotype was detected many times. The rearrangement joins TRBV12-3 or TRBV12-4 to TRBJ2-4; no firm D call. Trimming pared 3 bases from V and 0 bases from J, leaving 15 bases between. CDR3 size: 17 residues. This CDR3 reads CASSFLPATVAKNIQYF. CDR3 DNA sequence: TGTGCCAGCAGTTTTCTTCCCGCCACGGTAGCCAAAAACATTCAGTACTTC.

The chain employs TRBV5-1 and TRBJ1-3; D unresolved. The V end was cut by 1 base, the J end by 4 bases, with 6 bases between. Germline values: CDR1 SGHRS, CDR2 YFSETQ. This CDR3 is built from 13 residues. In nucleotides, the CDR3 is TGCGCCAGCAGCTTGATGGGAGGAAACACCATATATTTT. Its protein is CASSLMGGNTIYF. The complete variable domain, with remaining parts taken from reference TRBV5-1 and TRBJ1-3, reads KAGVTQTPRYLIKTRGQQVTLSCSPISGHRSVSWYQQTPGQGLQFLFEYFSETQRNKGNFPGRFSGRQFSNSRSEMNVSTLELGDSALYLCASSLMGGNTIYFGEGSWLTVV.

This clonotype was picked up many times. The gene calls are TRBV30 and TRBJ1-1; D unresolved. In germline, CDR1 is GTSNPN, CDR2 SVGIG (reference sequence). CDR3 length: 15 amino acids. The V and J ends lost 5 bases and 5 bases respectively, with 21 bases between them. The CDR3: CAWVRSFRRITEAFF. CDR3 nucleotide sequence: TGTGCCTGGGTCCGATCCTTCAGGCGGATAACTGAAGCTTTCTTT.